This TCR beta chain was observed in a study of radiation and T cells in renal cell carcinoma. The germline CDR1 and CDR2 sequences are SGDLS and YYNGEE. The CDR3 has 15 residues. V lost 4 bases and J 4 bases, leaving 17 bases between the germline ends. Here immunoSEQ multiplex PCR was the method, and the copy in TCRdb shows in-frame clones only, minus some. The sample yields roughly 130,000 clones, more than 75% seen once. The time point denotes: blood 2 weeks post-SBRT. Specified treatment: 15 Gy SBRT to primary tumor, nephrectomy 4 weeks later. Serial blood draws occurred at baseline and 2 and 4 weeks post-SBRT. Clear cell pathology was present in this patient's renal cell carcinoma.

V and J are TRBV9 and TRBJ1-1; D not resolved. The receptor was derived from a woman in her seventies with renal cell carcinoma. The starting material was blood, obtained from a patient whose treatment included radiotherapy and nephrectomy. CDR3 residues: CASSFDSATGTEAFF. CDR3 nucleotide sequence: TGTGCCAGCAGCTTTGATTCCGCAACGGGCACTGAAGCTTTCTTT.